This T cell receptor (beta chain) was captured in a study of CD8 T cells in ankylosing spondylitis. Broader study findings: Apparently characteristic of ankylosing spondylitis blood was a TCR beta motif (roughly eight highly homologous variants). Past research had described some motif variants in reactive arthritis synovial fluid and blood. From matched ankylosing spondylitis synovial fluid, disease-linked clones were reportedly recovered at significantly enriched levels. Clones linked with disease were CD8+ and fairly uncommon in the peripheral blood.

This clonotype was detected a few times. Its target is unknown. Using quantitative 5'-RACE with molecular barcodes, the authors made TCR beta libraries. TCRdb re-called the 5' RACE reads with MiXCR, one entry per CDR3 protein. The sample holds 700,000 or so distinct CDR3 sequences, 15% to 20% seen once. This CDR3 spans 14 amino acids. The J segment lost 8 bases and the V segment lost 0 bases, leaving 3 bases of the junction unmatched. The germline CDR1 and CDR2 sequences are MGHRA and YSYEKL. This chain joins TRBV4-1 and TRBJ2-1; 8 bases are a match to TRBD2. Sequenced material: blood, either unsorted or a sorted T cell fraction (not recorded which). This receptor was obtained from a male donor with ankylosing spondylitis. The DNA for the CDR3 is TGCGCCAGCAGCCAAGAAGTGCGGGAGGATGAGCAGTTCTTC. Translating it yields CASSQEVREDEQFF.